One sample yielded the 17 T cell receptor beta chains listed below, sequenced in a study of cytomegalovirus exposure and HLA in healthy donors. PCR involved 60 Vbeta and 13 Jbeta primers. Sequencing was performed with immunoSEQ multiplex PCR; in TCRdb, only in-frame clones are kept and a portion is missing. The sample has about 130,000 clones. The sequenced material came from PBMCs. The receptors stem from a man in his forties in good health and CMV-seronegative.

The rearrangement uses TRBV19 and TRBJ2-7, with D maybe TRBD1 (7 bases). Trimming took off 3 bases at V and 2 bases at J, with 17 bases between the two ends. The CDR3 has 16 amino acids. Germline V gene data show CDR1 as LNHDA and CDR2 as SQIVND (reference sequence). The CDR3 protein is CASSMQGGLTPYEQYF. CDR3 DNA sequence: TGTGCCAGTAGTATGCAGGGGGGTCTAACCCCCTACGAGCAGTACTTC.

The chain couples TRBV4-1 to TRBJ2-3; 8 bases fit TRBD2. The J segment lost 0 bases and the V segment lost 2 bases, leaving 10 bases of the junction unmatched. Germline CDR1 is MGHRA and CDR2 is YSYEKL. This CDR3 has 18 amino acids. The CDR3 protein is CASSQFPLSGASTDTQYF. CDR3 in DNA: TGCGCCAGCAGCCAATTTCCGCTTAGCGGGGCGAGCACAGATACGCAGTATTTT.

This sequence joins TRBV28 and TRBJ1-1, with D possibly being TRBD1 (6 bases). Germline CDR1 MDHEN, CDR2 SYDVKM. The CDR3 contains 14 residues. Trimming removed 2 bases from V and 6 bases from J, with 13 bases in between. The CDR3 loop is CASSLPQGSPEAFF. CDR3 DNA sequence: TGTGCCAGCAGTTTACCCCAGGGGTCCCCTGAAGCTTTCTTT.

This sequence joins TRBV6-5 and TRBJ1-2; a possible D gene is TRBD1 (6 bases). V was pared by 2 bases and J by 3 bases, with 16 bases between. The CDR3 spans 16 residues. In germline, CDR1 is MNHEY, CDR2 SVGAGI. This CDR3 is CASSYQGGGIDYGYTF. CDR3 nucleotide sequence: TGTGCCAGCAGTTACCAAGGGGGGGGGATCGACTATGGCTACACCTTC.

The chain combines TRBV19 with TRBJ1-1, with D perhaps matching TRBD1 (6 bases). This CDR3 is 14 amino acids long. Per germline, CDR1 LNHDA and CDR2 SQIVND (reference sequence). V lost 9 bases and J lost 7, with 21 bases in between. The CDR3 here is CASRLGGALGEAFF. In DNA form, the CDR3 reads TGTGCCAGCCGGCTTGGGGGGGCCCTCGGTGAAGCTTTCTTT.

The chain has TRBV11-2 and TRBJ1-1; D unresolved. The germline V gene has CDR1 SGHAT and CDR2 FQNNGV. The CDR3 contains 16 residues. The germline V and J ends were trimmed by 0 bases and 4 bases, with 15 bases remaining between them. The CDR3 sequence is CASSLDRQILATEAFF. The CDR3 nucleotides are TGTGCCAGCAGCTTAGACAGGCAGATATTGGCCACTGAAGCTTTCTTT.

The chain is built from TRBV7-9 and TRBJ2-7; tentative D call: TRBD2 (6 bases). The CDR3 is made up of 15 amino acids. V dropped 8 bases and J dropped 2 bases, with 19 bases sitting between them. CDR1 is SEHNR, CDR2 FQNEAQ, per germline (reference sequence). The chain's CDR3 is CASASRAGLTYEQYF. CDR3 bases: TGTGCCAGCGCTTCCCGTGCGGGACTTACCTACGAGCAGTACTTC.

The chain employs TRBV5-4 and TRBJ1-2, with D possibly being TRBD1 (5 bases). CDR1 is SGHNT, CDR2 YYREEE, per germline (reference sequence). V lost 2 bases and J lost 1, with 15 bases in between. The length of the CDR3 is 16 residues. CDR3 nucleotide sequence: TGTGCCAGCAGCTTATTAAGGGACTACTTTAACTATGGCTACACCTTC. This sequence encodes CASSLLRDYFNYGYTF.

This chain joins TRBV10-1 and TRBJ2-7, with no clear D. Germline CDR1 and CDR2: WNHNN and SYGVQD (reference sequence). The length of the CDR3 is 13 residues. The V and J ends lost 3 bases and 2 bases respectively, with 8 bases between them. The CDR3 loop is CASSERVTYEQYF. The CDR3 DNA is TGCGCCAGCAGTGAACGCGTGACCTACGAGCAGTACTTC.

The chain recombines TRBV18 with TRBJ2-7; TRBD1 matches at 7 bases. The CDR3 is made up of 13 amino acids. V dropped 6 bases and J dropped 4; count of bases not matched to a gene: 6. The V gene's germline CDR1 is KGHSH and CDR2 LQKENI. CDR3 nucleotides: TGTGCCAGCTCCCCGATACAGGGGTACGAGCAGTACTTC. Its translation is CASSPIQGYEQYF. Drawing the rest from reference TRBV18 and TRBJ2-7, the complete variable domain is NAGVMQNPRHLVRRRGQEARLRCSPMKGHSHVYWYRQLPEEGLKFMVYLQKENIIDESGMPKERFSAEFPKEGPSILRIQQVVRGDSAAYFCASSPIQGYEQYFGPGTRLTVT.

The V and J genes are TRBV28 and TRBJ2-7; TRBD1 matches 8 bases. V shed 6 bases and J 2 bases; nucleotides not matched to a gene: 6. This CDR3 has 14 amino acids. Germline V gene sequence: CDR1 MDHEN, CDR2 SYDVKM. The CDR3 reads CASRGGQAAYEQYF. CDR3 DNA: TGTGCCAGCAGGGGGGGACAGGCAGCCTACGAGCAGTACTTC. Full variable domain (missing parts from reference TRBV28 and TRBJ2-7): DVKVTQSSRYLVKRTGEKVFLECVQDMDHENMFWYRQDPGLGLRLIYFSYDVKMKEKGDIPEGYSVSREKKERFSLILESASTNQTSMYLCASRGGQAAYEQYFGPGTRLTVT.

V is TRBV4-2 and J is TRBJ2-3; 9 bases fit TRBD2. Germline V lookup: CDR1 LGHNA, CDR2 YNFKEQ. The CDR3 covers 18 residues. V gave up 0 bases and J gave up 1 base; unmatched junction bases: 8. CDR3 in amino acids: CASSQDSDIAGGTDTQYF. The CDR3 region has the DNA TGTGCCAGCAGCCAAGATTCGGATATAGCGGGGGGCACAGATACGCAGTATTTT.

The V call is TRBV9, the J call TRBJ1-4, with D possibly being TRBD1 (5 bases). CDR1 is SGDLS and CDR2 is YYNGEE in the germline V gene. V gave up 2 bases and J gave up 0 bases, with 8 bases separating them. The CDR3 loop spans 15 amino acids. Here the CDR3 DNA reads TGTGCCAGCAGCGTCGGGGGTTCAACTAATGAAAAACTGTTTTTT. Translating it yields CASSVGGSTNEKLFF.

This sequence joins TRBV5-1 and TRBJ2-1, with D possibly being TRBD2 (6 bases). Trimming removed 4 bases at V and 8 bases at J, with 16 bases between. The germline gives CDR1 SGHRS, CDR2 YFSETQ. The CDR3 runs 14 residues. The DNA of the CDR3 is TGCGCCAGCAGCGGGGTGGCCCGGAGGGATGAGCAGTTCTTC. Translated: CASSGVARRDEQFF.

The J gene is TRBJ1-3, the V gene TRBV25-1; no clear D gene. Germline assignment: CDR1 MGHDK and CDR2 SYGVNS. V lost 8 bases and J lost 6, with 11 bases in between. The CDR3 extends over 12 amino acids. The CDR3 region has the DNA TGTGCCAGCGCGGGATTGGTAAACACCATATATTTT. Protein product: CASAGLVNTIYF.

The chain couples TRBV7-2 to TRBJ1-2; 11 bases map to TRBD1. CDR1 and CDR2 (germline): SGHTA, FQGNSA. This CDR3 is 14 amino acids long. The V and J ends lost 1 base and 5 bases, in that order; junction bases with no gene match: 0. CDR3 amino acids: CASSLGDRGYGYTF. CDR3 nucleotide sequence: TGTGCCAGCAGCTTAGGGGACAGGGGGTATGGCTACACCTTC.

The rearrangement joins TRBV7-8 to TRBJ1-4; the D gene is possibly TRBD1 (5 bases). The germline V gene has CDR1 SGHVS and CDR2 FQNEAQ. The length of the CDR3 is 14 residues. The V end was cut by 4 bases, the J end by 13 bases, with 19 bases between. The CDR3 sequence: CASSYETNRPILFF. CDR3 nucleotides: TGTGCCAGCAGCTATGAGACAAACAGGCCGATACTGTTTTTT.